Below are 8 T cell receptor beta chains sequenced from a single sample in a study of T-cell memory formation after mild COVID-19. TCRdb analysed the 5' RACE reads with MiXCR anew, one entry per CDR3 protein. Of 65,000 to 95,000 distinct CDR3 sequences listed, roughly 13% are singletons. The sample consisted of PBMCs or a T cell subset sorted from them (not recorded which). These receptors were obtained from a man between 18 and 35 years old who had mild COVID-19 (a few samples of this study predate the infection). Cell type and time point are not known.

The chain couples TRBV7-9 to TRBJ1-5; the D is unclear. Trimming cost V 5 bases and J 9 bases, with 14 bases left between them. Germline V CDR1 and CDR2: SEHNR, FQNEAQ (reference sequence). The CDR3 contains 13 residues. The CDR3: CASSEGARGPQHF. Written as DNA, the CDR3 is TGTGCCAGCAGCGAGGGCGCCCGGGGGCCCCAGCATTTT.

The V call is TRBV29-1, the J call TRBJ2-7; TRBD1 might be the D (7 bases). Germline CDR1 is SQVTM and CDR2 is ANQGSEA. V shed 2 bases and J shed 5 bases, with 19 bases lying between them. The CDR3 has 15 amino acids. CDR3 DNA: TGCAGCGTTGAATGGGCAGGGGGGAAGATTGACGAGCAGTACTTC. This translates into CSVEWAGGKIDEQYF.

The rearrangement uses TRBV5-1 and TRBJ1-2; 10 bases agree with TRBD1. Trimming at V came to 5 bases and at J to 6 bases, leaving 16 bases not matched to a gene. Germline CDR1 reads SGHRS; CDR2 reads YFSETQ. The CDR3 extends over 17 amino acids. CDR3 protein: CASSSTPGTGEQNGYTF. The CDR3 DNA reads TGCGCCAGCAGTTCGACCCCCGGGACAGGGGAACAAAATGGCTACACCTTC.

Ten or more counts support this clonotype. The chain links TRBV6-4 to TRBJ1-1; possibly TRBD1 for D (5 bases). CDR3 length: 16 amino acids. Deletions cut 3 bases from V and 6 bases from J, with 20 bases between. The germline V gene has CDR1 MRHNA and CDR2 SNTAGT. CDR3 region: CASSEGEGAGHAEAFF. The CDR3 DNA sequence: TGTGCCAGCAGTGAAGGAGAAGGGGCCGGGCACGCTGAAGCTTTCTTT.

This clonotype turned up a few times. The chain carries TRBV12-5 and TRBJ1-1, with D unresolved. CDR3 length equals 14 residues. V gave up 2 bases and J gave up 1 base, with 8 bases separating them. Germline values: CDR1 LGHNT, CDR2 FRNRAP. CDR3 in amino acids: CASGLYPENTEAFF. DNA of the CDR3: TGTGCTAGTGGTTTGTATCCAGAGAACACTGAAGCTTTCTTT.

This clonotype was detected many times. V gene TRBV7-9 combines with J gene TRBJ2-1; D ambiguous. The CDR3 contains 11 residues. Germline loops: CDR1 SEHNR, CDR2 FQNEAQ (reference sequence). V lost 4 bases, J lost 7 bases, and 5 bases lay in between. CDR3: CASSSGNEQFF. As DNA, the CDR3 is TGTGCCAGCAGCTCTGGGAATGAGCAGTTCTTC.

CDR3 in DNA: TGTGCCAGCGGGGTAGGACAGAAGTCCTATGGCTACACCTTC. Translated, it gives CASGVGQKSYGYTF. The chain links TRBV7-9 to TRBJ1-2, with a possible D match to TRBD1 (6 bases). The V gene's germline CDR1 is SEHNR and CDR2 FQNEAQ (reference sequence). Trimming shortened V by 8 bases and J by 4 bases, and 17 bases separated the two germline ends. The CDR3 is made up of 14 amino acids.

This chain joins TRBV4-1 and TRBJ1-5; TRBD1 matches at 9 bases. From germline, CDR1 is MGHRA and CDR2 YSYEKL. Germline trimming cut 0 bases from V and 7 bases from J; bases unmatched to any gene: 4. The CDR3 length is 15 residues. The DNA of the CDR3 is TGCGCCAGCAGCCAAGAGGGGACAGGGCGGCAGCCCCAGCATTTT. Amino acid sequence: CASSQEGTGRQPQHF.